A single sample gave rise to the 24 T cell receptor beta chains below, sequenced in a study of Graves' ophthalmopathy and Graves' hyperthyroidism. RNA transcripts served as template for amplifying TCR beta CDR3 sequences. First-round RT-PCR with HTBI primers preceded a second-round multiplex PCR. TCRdb analysed the multiplex PCR reads with MiXCR anew, one entry per CDR3 protein. Of 300,000 or so distinct CDR3 sequences listed, 15% to 20% are singletons. Sequencing was done on a sample of peripheral blood. The receptors come from an adult man with Graves' ophthalmopathy.

This clonotype was picked up many times. The chain employs TRBV27 and TRBJ1-3; 8 nucleotides align to TRBD1. CDR3 size: 16 residues. The junction had 9 bases not matched to a gene; V was cut back by 6 bases and J by 2 bases. Germline V CDR1 and CDR2: MNHEY, SMNVEV (reference sequence). As DNA, the CDR3 is TGTGCCAGCAGCCGCAGGACAGGGATTACTGGAAACACCATATATTTT. Translating it yields CASSRRTGITGNTIYF.

This clonotype was found a few times. The junction departs from the called germline gene at one end, perhaps through a read error. The CDR3 bases are TGCAGAGTTGGCGGCGGCGGAGAGACGCAGTACTTC. Translation gives CRVGGGGETQYF. The V call is TRBV29-1, the J call TRBJ2-5; D not resolved. Germline-derived CDR1 and CDR2 are SQVTM and ANQGSEA. The length of the CDR3 is 12 residues.

This clonotype was counted many times. The junction differs from germline at one of its ends, possibly a read error. The chain links TRBV6-1 to TRBJ1-5, with a tentative D call TRBD1 (5 bases). The CDR3 extends over 10 amino acids. From germline, CDR1 is MNHNS and CDR2 SASEGT. The CDR3 loop is CASRGGPLDF. CDR3 DNA sequence: TGTGCCAGCCGGGGCGGGCCATTGGATTTT.

The chain recombines TRBV18 with TRBJ1-2; D unresolved. Between the trimmed V and J ends, which lost 2 bases and 7 bases, there was a span of 11 bases. This CDR3 is 13 amino acids long. Germline V gene sequence: CDR1 KGHSH, CDR2 LQKENI. The CDR3 coding sequence is TGTGCCAGCTCACCAAATTGGGGTTCTGGCTACACCTTC. It codes for CASSPNWGSGYTF. The variable domain in full, with the rest retrieved from reference TRBV18 and TRBJ1-2, is NAGVMQNPRHLVRRRGQEARLRCSPMKGHSHVYWYRQLPEEGLKFMVYLQKENIIDESGMPKERFSAEFPKEGPSILRIQQVVRGDSAAYFCASSPNWGSGYTFGSGTRLTVV.

There are many counts of this clonotype. The chain combines TRBV9 with TRBJ1-2, with D possibly being TRBD1 (5 bases). Germline-derived CDR1 and CDR2 are SGDLS and YYNGEE. V lost 3 bases, J lost 2 bases, and 11 bases lay in between. This CDR3 contains 14 residues. This CDR3 is CASSASQGNYGYTF. In DNA, the CDR3 is TGTGCCAGCAGCGCCTCTCAGGGAAACTATGGCTACACCTTC.

This clonotype was observed many times. The J gene is TRBJ1-1, the V gene TRBV6-2 or TRBV6-3, with D possibly TRBD1 on 6 matching bases. The CDR3 extends over 15 amino acids. Trimming took off 11 bases at V and 0 bases at J, with 19 bases between the two ends. Germline loops: CDR1 MNHEY, CDR2 SVGEGT. CDR3 region: CASTSGVPLNTEAFF. The CDR3 DNA is TGTGCCTCAACTTCAGGGGTTCCTTTGAACACTGAAGCTTTCTTT.

Ten or more counts support this clonotype. The CDR3 sequence is CASRVAGLDYGYTF. Written as DNA, the CDR3 is TGTGCCAGCAGAGTGGCCGGGTTGGACTATGGCTACACCTTC. This chain connects TRBV28 to TRBJ1-2; D is ambiguous. The germline V and J ends were trimmed by 6 bases and 3 bases, with 14 bases remaining between them. The CDR3 is made up of 14 amino acids. Per germline, CDR1 MDHEN and CDR2 SYDVKM.

The DNA of the CDR3 is TGCGCCAGCCGAATAGCGGGAGCCTACGAGCAGTACTTC. Translated: CASRIAGAYEQYF. This chain joins TRBV5-1 and TRBJ2-7, with 9 positions matching TRBD2. V was clipped by 7 bases and J by 2 bases; unmatched bases: 4. This CDR3 comprises 13 residues. Germline assignment: CDR1 SGHRS and CDR2 YFSETQ.

This clonotype appeared many times. This chain uses TRBV6-1 with TRBJ1-2, with D hard to call. This CDR3 is built from 14 residues. Trimming removed 4 bases from V and 6 bases from J, with 15 bases in between. The germline gives CDR1 MNHNS, CDR2 SASEGT. CDR3 coding DNA: TGTGCCAGCAGTGCACCGGGCCAAGCCAATGGCTACACCTTC. This codes for CASSAPGQANGYTF.

This clonotype was detected many times. The V call is TRBV5-1, the J call TRBJ2-2; perhaps TRBD2 as D (5 bases). Germline V lookup: CDR1 SGHRS, CDR2 YFSETQ. V dropped 2 bases and J dropped 5 bases, with 10 bases sitting between them. The CDR3 is 14 amino acids. The DNA for the CDR3 is TGCGCCAGCAGCTTAGGGAGATCGACCGGGGAGCTGTTTTTT. Its protein product is CASSLGRSTGELFF. Combining the CDR3 with reference TRBV5-1 and TRBJ2-2 gives the whole variable domain KAGVTQTPRYLIKTRGQQVTLSCSPISGHRSVSWYQQTPGQGLQFLFEYFSETQRNKGNFPGRFSGRQFSNSRSEMNVSTLELGDSALYLCASSLGRSTGELFFGEGSRLTVL.

This clonotype was recorded at least ten times. The chain carries TRBV29-1 and TRBJ2-7; 7 nucleotides agree with TRBD1. V shed 4 bases, J shed 3 bases, and the junction held 3 bases outside the gene matches. This CDR3 spans 12 amino acids. The germline CDR1 and CDR2 sequences are SQVTM and ANQGSEA. As DNA, the CDR3 is TGCAGCGTTGGGAACAGGGGCTACGAGCAGTACTTC. Amino acid sequence: CSVGNRGYEQYF.

This clonotype was detected many times. The genes are TRBV30 and TRBJ2-5, with D hard to call. CDR1 GTSNPN and CDR2 SVGIG come from the germline V gene (reference sequence). V lost 1 base and J 4 bases, leaving 7 bases between the germline ends. The CDR3 consists of 12 residues. This chain's CDR3 is CAWSAKTETQYF. The CDR3, as DNA: TGTGCCTGGAGTGCCAAAACAGAGACCCAGTACTTC.

Points on this clonotype: A much larger clone sits a single nucleotide away, making a read error possible. This chain uses TRBV9 with TRBJ2-2; the match to TRBD2 covers 9 bases. This CDR3 region has 15 residues. Germline V lookup: CDR1 SGDLS, CDR2 YYNGEE. The CDR3 coding sequence is TGTGTCAGCAGCGTTTCGGGACTAGCCGACCGGGAGCTGTTTTTT. Protein product: CVSSVSGLADRELFF.

The V gene is TRBV28, the J gene TRBJ1-1; D perhaps matches TRBD1 (5 bases). The CDR3 totals 14 residues. The germline V and J ends were trimmed by 3 bases and 6 bases, with 14 bases remaining between them. Germline CDR1 is MDHEN and CDR2 is SYDVKM. CDR3 DNA sequence: TGTGCCAGCAGTTTGGTAGGGGTCCAACCTGAAGCTTTCTTT. Translated: CASSLVGVQPEAFF.

This clonotype was detected a few times. The junction and the germline gene differ at one end; a read error may be behind it. This chain uses TRBV24-1 with TRBJ1-1, with 8 bases identical to TRBD1. The germline gives CDR1 KGHDR, CDR2 SFDVKD. The CDR3 is made up of 15 amino acids. The CDR3 loop reads CATSDSVQGDTEAYF. The CDR3 region has the DNA TGTGCCACCAGTGATTCGGTACAGGGGGACACTGAAGCTTACTTT.

This clonotype was seen ten or more times. The rearrangement joins TRBV10-2 to TRBJ1-5, with a tentative D call TRBD1 (6 bases). Trimming left V 2 bases short and J 7 bases short, with 18 bases between. The germline V gene has CDR1 WSHSY and CDR2 SAAADI. This CDR3 is built from 16 residues. The CDR3 reads CASSERSVQGGQPQHF. In DNA, the CDR3 is TGCGCCAGCAGTGAGCGGAGCGTACAGGGAGGACAGCCCCAGCATTTT.

This clonotype appeared many times. The DNA of the CDR3 is TGTGCCAGCAGCTTGACAGGGAGCCCCTACGAGCAGTACTTC. Protein sequence: CASSLTGSPYEQYF. This rearrangement joins TRBV9 to TRBJ2-7, with TRBD1 identical over 7 bases. CDR3 length: 14 residues. V trimming: 4 bases; J trimming: 2 bases; junction bases outside the gene matches: 6. The germline V gene has CDR1 SGDLS and CDR2 YYNGEE.

The chain couples TRBV6-5 to TRBJ2-7; D tentatively reads TRBD1 or TRBD2 (5 bases each). The CDR3 length is 14 residues. V was trimmed by 1 base and J by 4 bases, leaving 11 bases between them. CDR1 and CDR2 from the germline V gene are MNHEY and SVGAGI. Here the CDR3 reads CASSYYGGRYEQYF. The CDR3 DNA reads as TGTGCCAGCAGTTACTATGGGGGAAGGTACGAGCAGTACTTC.

This clonotype appeared many times. The chain employs TRBV6-2 or TRBV6-3 and TRBJ2-7, with D possibly matching TRBD1 (5 bases). The germline CDR1 and CDR2 sequences are MNHEY and SVGEGT. There are 14 residues in the CDR3. Trimming pared 6 bases from V and 3 bases from J, leaving 15 bases between. The CDR3 DNA follows: TGTGCCAGCAGACGACAGAACGGGTACTACGAGCAGTACTTC. It codes for CASRRQNGYYEQYF.

A few counts support this clonotype. V gene TRBV20-1 combines with J gene TRBJ1-2; D is perhaps TRBD1 (6 bases). The germline V gene encodes CDR1 DFQATT and CDR2 SNEGSKA (reference sequence). CDR3 size: 16 residues. Trimming removed 2 bases at V and 4 bases at J, with 20 bases between. DNA for the CDR3: TGCAGTGCTAGAACCCCCCGGACAGCCCCCAGCTATGGCTACACCTTC. It encodes CSARTPRTAPSYGYTF.

This clonotype was seen once. The rearrangement links TRBV6-1 to TRBJ1-1; no reliable D call. The CDR3 length is 13 residues. Germline V gene data show CDR1 as MNHNS and CDR2 as SASEGT. V dropped 2 bases and J dropped 8 bases, with 12 bases sitting between them. This CDR3 is CASSEYEGLEAFF. As DNA, the CDR3 is TGTGCCAGCAGTGAATATGAAGGCCTGGAAGCTTTCTTT.

Only one count was recorded for this clonotype. This chain joins TRBV29-1 and TRBJ1-1, with no clear D. CDR3 length: 10 amino acids. Looked up from germline, CDR1 is SQVTM and CDR2 is ANQGSEA. V gave up 3 bases and J gave up 4 bases, with 3 bases separating them. In nucleotides, the CDR3 is TGCAGCGTTGACAGCACTGAAGCTTTCTTT. This gives the protein CSVDSTEAFF.

This clonotype was recorded at least ten times. The chain is built from TRBV20-1 and TRBJ1-1, with D unclear. CDR3 length: 15 residues. Per germline, CDR1 DFQATT and CDR2 SNEGSKA (reference sequence). Between the trimmed V and J ends, which lost 1 base and 6 bases, there was a span of 18 bases. This chain's CDR3 is CSARAASRSTAEAFF. The CDR3 DNA reads TGCAGTGCTAGAGCGGCTAGTCGGTCAACAGCTGAAGCTTTCTTT.

This clonotype appeared many times. The chain has TRBV7-2 and TRBJ1-1; weak D call: TRBD1 (6 bases). V dropped 5 bases and J dropped 8 bases, with 21 bases sitting between them. Germline CDR1 is SGHTA and CDR2 is FQGNSA. This CDR3 has 15 amino acids. CDR3 DNA: TGTGCCAGCAGCCCAGGGGTAACAGGCGCTACCGAAGCTTTCTTT. The encoded protein is CASSPGVTGATEAFF.